This T cell receptor beta chain derives from a study of blood T cell repertoires in COVID-19. Overall study: From T cells, B-cell-depleted T cells, or PBMCs came the material, which was cDNA or gDNA.

This CDR3 has 15 amino acids. Trimming removed 5 bases from V and 0 bases from J; junction bases left unmatched: 2. Germline V gives CDR1 LNHDA, CDR2 SQIVND (reference sequence). As handled by the study authors: Amplifying reference gene primers gave estimates of nucleated cell counts. Assay: immunoSEQ multiplex PCR; the TCRdb copy retains only in-frame clones and omits some. Clone size and the V and J calls come from that table; the DNA yielded D and trimming. The sample contains about 200,000 clones, around 81% of which appear only once. The J gene is TRBJ2-2, the V gene TRBV19; 8 bases line up with TRBD2. This TCR derives from a woman aged 70-85 years with acute or convalescent COVID-19. The sequenced material came from peripheral blood. The CDR3 is CASSWREANTGELFF. CDR3 DNA: TGTGCCAGTAGTTGGCGGGAGGCGAACACCGGGGAGCTGTTTTTT. Together with reference TRBV19 and TRBJ2-2, the CDR3 gives the full variable domain: DGGITQSPKYLFRKEGQNVTLSCEQNLNHDAMYWYRQDPGQGLRLIYYSQIVNDFQKGDIAEGYSVSREKKESFPLTVTSAQKNPTAFYLCASSWREANTGELFFGEGSRLTVL.